This T cell receptor beta chain originates from a study of shared T cell receptors in the human thymus. The CDR3 length is 17 residues. Germline V gene sequence: CDR1 SGHRS, CDR2 YFSETQ. With V trimmed by 4 bases and J by 1 base, 12 bases remained unmatched. Some clones are missing from TCRdb's copy, which holds only in-frame ones; the method was immunoSEQ multiplex PCR. The repertoire holds about 380,000 clones, with 85% to 95% as singletons. Material for sequencing was thymocytes. The TCR comes from a human donor. The V gene is TRBV5-1, the J gene TRBJ2-3; 7 bases agree with TRBD2. This CDR3 reads CASSPSLGLPGTDTQYF. As DNA, the CDR3 is TGCGCCAGCAGCCCCTCCTTGGGACTACCAGGCACAGATACGCAGTATTTT.